This is a list of T cell receptor beta chains from one sample in a study of T cell responses to AZD1222 COVID-19 vaccine. TCRdb keeps only in-frame clones here, not all; method: immunoSEQ multiplex PCR. Among over 150,000 clones, roughly 90% were seen once, and the ten largest hold 4.3%. Source: peripheral blood, taken 28 days after the second AZD1222 dose. Receptors were obtained from an adult who received the AZD1222 COVID-19 vaccine. Both conserved end residues are trimmed from each CDR3.

j_gene	v_gene	CDR3aa
TRBJ1-5	TRBV6-5	ASSSTGTDNQPQH
TRBJ2-7	TRBV2	ASSAGTGGYEQY
TRBJ1-3	TRBV7-9	ASSLSGVHISGNTIY
TRBJ1-1	TRBV4-1	ASSWDRETEAF
TRBJ1-1	TRBV12-3/TRBV12-4	ASSLGGTPGAF
TRBJ1-6	TRBV6-1	ASSEAGPLNLALH
TRBJ1-6	TRBV7-9	ASSLVWGSGNSPLH
TRBJ1-4	TRBV7-2	ASSQWTFGGEKLF
TRBJ2-3	TRBV11-3	ASSFGRTDTQY
TRBJ2-3	TRBV7-9	ASSFRQRDTQY